The T cell receptor (beta chain) described here comes from a study of T cell responses to AZD1222 COVID-19 vaccine. TCRdb's copy holds only in-frame clones and misses some; the assay was immunoSEQ multiplex PCR. There are tens of thousands of clones in the sample; around 86% occur only once, and about 25% lies in the top ten. The CDR3 loop spans 17 amino acids. The V gene's germline CDR1 is SGHDT and CDR2 YYEEEE. With 1 base removed from V and 0 bases from J, the gap between germline ends came to 14 bases. The rearrangement uses TRBV5-6 and TRBJ2-1, with a weak D call TRBD2 (6 bases). This sequence was found in an adult in good health. Material: peripheral blood, obtained on day 0 of AZD1222 vaccination. For the CDR3, the DNA is TGTGCCAGCAGCTTGACTGTCGGGGACTCCTCCTACAATGAGCAGTTCTTC. Translated: CASSLTVGDSSYNEQFF.